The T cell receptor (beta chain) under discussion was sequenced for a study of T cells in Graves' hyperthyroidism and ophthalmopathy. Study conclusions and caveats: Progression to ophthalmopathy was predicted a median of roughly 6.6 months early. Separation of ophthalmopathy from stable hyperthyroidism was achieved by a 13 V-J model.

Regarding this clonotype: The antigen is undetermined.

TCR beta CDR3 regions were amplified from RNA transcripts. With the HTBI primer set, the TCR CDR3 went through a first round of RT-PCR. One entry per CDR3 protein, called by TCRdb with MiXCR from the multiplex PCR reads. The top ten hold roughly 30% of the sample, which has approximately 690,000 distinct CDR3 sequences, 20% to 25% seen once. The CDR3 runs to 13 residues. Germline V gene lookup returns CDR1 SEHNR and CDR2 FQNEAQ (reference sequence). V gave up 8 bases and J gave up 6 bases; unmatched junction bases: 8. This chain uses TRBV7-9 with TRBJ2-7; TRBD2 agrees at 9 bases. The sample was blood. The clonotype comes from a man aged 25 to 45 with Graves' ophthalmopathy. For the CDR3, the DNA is TGTGCCAGCGGCCATAGCGGGAGCGCCGAGCAGTACTTC. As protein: CASGHSGSAEQYF.